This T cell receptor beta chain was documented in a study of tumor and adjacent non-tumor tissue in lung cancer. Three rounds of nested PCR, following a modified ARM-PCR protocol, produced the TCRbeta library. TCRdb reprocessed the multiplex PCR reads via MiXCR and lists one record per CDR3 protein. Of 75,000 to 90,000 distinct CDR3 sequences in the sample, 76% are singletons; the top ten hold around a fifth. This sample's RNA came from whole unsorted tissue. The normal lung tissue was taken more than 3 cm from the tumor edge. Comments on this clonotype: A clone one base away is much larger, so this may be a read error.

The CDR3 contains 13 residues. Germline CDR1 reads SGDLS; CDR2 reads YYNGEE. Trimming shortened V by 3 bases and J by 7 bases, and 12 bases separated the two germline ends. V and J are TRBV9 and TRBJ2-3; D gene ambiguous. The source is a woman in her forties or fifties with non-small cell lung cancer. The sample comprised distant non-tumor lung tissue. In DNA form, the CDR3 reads TGTGCCAGCAGCGGTTGGGGTTCAAATACGCAGTATTTT. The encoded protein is CASSGWGSNTQYF.